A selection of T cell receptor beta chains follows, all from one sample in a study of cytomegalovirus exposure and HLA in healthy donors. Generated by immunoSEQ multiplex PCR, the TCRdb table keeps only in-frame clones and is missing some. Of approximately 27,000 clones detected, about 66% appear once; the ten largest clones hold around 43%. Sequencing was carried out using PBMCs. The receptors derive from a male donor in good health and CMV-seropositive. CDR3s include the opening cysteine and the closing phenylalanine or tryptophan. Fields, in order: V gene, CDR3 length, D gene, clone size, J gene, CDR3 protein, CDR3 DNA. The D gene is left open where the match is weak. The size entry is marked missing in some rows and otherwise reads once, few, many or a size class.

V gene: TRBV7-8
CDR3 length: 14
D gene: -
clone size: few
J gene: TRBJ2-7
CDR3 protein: CASSLGGIIYEQYF
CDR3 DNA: TGTGCCAGCAGCTTAGGAGGGATAATCTACGAGCAGTACTTC

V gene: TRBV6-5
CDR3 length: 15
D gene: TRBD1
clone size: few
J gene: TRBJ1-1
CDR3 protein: CATFPGQGLNTEAFF
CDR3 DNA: TGTGCCACCTTCCCGGGACAGGGTTTGAACACTGAAGCTTTCTTT

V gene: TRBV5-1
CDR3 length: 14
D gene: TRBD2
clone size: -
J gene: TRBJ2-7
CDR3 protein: CASSPAGLFDEQYF
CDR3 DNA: TGCGCCAGCAGCCCAGCGGGACTTTTCGACGAGCAGTACTTC

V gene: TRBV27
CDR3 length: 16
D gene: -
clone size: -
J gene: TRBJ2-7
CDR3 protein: CASRKGSEWQNYEQYF
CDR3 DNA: TGTGCCAGCAGGAAGGGGTCCGAGTGGCAGAACTACGAGCAGTACTTC

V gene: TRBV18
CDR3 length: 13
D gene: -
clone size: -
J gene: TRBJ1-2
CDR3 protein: CASSPGGSYGYTF
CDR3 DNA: TGTGCCAGCTCACCAGGGGGCTCTTATGGCTACACCTTC

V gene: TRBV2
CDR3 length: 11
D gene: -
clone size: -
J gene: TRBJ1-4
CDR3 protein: CASQLWEKLFF
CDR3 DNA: TGTGCCAGCCAACTCTGGGAAAAACTGTTTTTT

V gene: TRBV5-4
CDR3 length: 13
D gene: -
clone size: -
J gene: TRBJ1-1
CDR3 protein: CASSRGLNTEAFF
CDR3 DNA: TGTGCCAGCAGCCGGGGGTTGAACACTGAAGCTTTCTTT

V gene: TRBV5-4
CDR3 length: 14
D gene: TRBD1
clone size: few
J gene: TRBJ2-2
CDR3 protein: CASSTRTGTGELFF
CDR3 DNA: TGTGCCAGCAGCACCAGGACAGGGACCGGGGAGCTGTTTTTT

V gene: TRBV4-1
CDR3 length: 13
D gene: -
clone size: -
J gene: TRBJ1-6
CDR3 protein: CASRGRGNSPLHF
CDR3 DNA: TGCGCCAGCAGAGGGCGGGGGAATTCACCCCTCCACTTT

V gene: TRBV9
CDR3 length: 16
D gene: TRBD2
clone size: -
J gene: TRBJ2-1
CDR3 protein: CASSVGGLAGENEQFF
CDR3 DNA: TGTGCCAGCAGCGTAGGTGGACTAGCGGGGGAAAATGAGCAGTTCTTC

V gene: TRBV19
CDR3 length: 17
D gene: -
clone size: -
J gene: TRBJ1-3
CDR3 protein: CASSMGAASNSGNTIYF
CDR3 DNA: TGTGCCAGTAGTATGGGTGCGGCTTCGAACTCTGGAAACACCATATATTTT

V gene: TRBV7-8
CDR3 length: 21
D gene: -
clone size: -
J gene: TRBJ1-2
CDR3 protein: CASSLALAERGLGSGTGGYTF
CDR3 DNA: TGTGCCAGCAGCTTAGCATTGGCGGAGAGGGGCTTGGGCTCTGGGACTGGTGGCTACACCTTC

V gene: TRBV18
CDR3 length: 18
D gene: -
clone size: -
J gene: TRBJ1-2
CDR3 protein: CASSPGINRDKETEGYTF
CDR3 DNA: TGTGCCAGCTCACCGGGGATTAACAGGGATAAAGAAACTGAGGGCTACACCTTC

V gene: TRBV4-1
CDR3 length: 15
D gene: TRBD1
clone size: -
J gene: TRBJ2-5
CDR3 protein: CASSQETPGQGAQYF
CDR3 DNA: TGCGCCAGCAGCCAAGAGACCCCGGGACAGGGGGCCCAGTACTTC

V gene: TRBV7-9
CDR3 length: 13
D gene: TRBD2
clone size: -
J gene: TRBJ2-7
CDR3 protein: CASSGRASYEQYF
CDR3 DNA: TGTGCCAGCTCAGGGAGGGCCTCCTACGAGCAGTACTTC

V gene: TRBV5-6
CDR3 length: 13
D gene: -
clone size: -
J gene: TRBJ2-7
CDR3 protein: CASSLTDSYEQYF
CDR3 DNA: TGTGCCAGCAGCTTGACGGACAGCTACGAGCAGTACTTC

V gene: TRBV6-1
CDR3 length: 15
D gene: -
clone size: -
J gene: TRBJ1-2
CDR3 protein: CASSEFDSPNYGYTF
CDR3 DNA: TGTGCCAGCAGTGAATTTGACAGCCCTAACTATGGCTACACCTTC

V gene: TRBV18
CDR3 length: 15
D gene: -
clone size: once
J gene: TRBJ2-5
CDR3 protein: CASSPRSRSGETQYF
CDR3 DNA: TGTGCCAGCTCACCACGGTCGAGATCAGGGGAGACCCAGTACTTC

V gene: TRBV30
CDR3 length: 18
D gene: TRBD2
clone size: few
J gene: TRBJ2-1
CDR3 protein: CAWTAGLAGPSSYNEQFF
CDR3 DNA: TGTGCCTGGACGGCGGGACTAGCGGGACCTAGCTCCTACAATGAGCAGTTCTTC

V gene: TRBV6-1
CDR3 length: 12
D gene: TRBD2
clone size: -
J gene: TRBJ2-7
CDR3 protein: CASSGGGYEQYF
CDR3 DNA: TGTGCCAGCAGTGGGGGGGGCTACGAGCAGTACTTC

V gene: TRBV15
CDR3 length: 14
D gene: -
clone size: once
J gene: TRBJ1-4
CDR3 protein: CATSRDTGLGKLFF
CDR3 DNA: TGTGCCACCAGCAGAGATACCGGGTTAGGAAAACTGTTTTTT

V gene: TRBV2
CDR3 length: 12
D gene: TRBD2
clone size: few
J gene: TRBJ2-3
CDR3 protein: CASAAGEDTQYF
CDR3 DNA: TGTGCCAGCGCGGCGGGAGAAGATACGCAGTATTTT

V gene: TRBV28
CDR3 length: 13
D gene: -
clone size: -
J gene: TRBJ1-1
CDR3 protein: CASSPIANTEAFF
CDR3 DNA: TGTGCCAGCAGTCCCATAGCGAACACTGAAGCTTTCTTT

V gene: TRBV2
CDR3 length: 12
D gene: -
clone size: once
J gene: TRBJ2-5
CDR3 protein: CASSVVEETQYF
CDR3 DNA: TGTGCCAGCAGTGTTGTAGAGGAGACCCAGTACTTC

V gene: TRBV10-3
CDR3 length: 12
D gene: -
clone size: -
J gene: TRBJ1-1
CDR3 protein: CAIRLVSTEAFF
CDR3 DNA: TGTGCCATCAGGCTAGTAAGCACTGAAGCTTTCTTT

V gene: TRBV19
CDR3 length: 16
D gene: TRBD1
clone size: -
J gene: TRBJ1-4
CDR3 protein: CASSIARDREDEKLFF
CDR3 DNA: TGTGCCAGTAGTATAGCGAGGGACAGGGAAGATGAAAAACTGTTTTTT

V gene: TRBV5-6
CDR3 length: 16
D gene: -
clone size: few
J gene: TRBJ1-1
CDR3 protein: CASSLRRVGWDTEAFF
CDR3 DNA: TGTGCCAGCAGCTTGAGGAGGGTTGGGTGGGACACTGAAGCTTTCTTT

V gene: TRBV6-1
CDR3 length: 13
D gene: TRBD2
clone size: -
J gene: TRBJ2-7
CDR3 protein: CASSEGGGVLQYF
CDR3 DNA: TGTGCCAGCAGTGAAGGGGGGGGAGTATTGCAGTACTTC

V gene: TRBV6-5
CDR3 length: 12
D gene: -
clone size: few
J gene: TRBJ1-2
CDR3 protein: CASSHGLRGYTF
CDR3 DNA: TGTGCCAGCAGTCACGGTTTGAGGGGGTACACCTTC